This record looks at one T cell receptor beta chain sequence and its context. At the survey level, the v3.0 immunoSEQ assay was run. Researchers set sequencing to target roughly 35,000-50,000 T-cell genomes per sample. This table comes from immunoSEQ multiplex PCR, and its TCRdb copy is limited to in-frame clones, with some not included. Among some 20,000 clones listed, about 91% were seen once. This specimen belongs to a study of long-term antiretroviral therapy in people with HIV. Study information: It was about a decade before the 2015 immediate-ART recommendation that the earliest samples were taken.

There are 14 residues in the CDR3. Trimming took off 4 bases at V and 3 bases at J, with 13 bases between the two ends. Germline V lookup: CDR1 SGHRS, CDR2 YFSETQ. V is TRBV5-1 and J is TRBJ1-2, with a tentative D call TRBD1 (5 bases). The source of this sequence is a man between 18 and 29 years old with HIV. The input for sequencing was unsorted PBMCs, taken 2.1 years after starting antiretroviral therapy. CDR3 protein: CASSPDDSYYGYTF. CDR3 coding DNA: TGCGCCAGCAGCCCAGATGACAGTTACTATGGCTACACCTTC.